This T cell receptor beta chain was profiled in a study of blood T cell repertoires in COVID-19. This CDR3 comprises 12 residues. Germline V CDR1 and CDR2: MNHNS, SASEGT. V lost 7 bases, J lost 5 bases, and 9 bases lay in between. TCRdb keeps only in-frame clones here, not all; method: immunoSEQ multiplex PCR. The table records some 150,000 clones, approximately 84% of them present only once. This sequence originates from a human donor with acute or convalescent COVID-19. The donor label of this sample is uncertain. The rearrangement joins TRBV6-1 to TRBJ2-1, with D uncertain. The sample was peripheral blood. CDR3 nucleotides: TGTGCCAGCAAAAGAATAGACAATGAGCAGTTCTTC. Its protein is CASKRIDNEQFF.